This passage covers 25 T cell receptor beta chains from one sample sequenced in a study of identical twins. From the 5' RACE reads, TCRdb called clonotypes with MiXCR, one entry per CDR3 protein. The sample has fewer than 650,000 distinct CDR3 sequences; more than 9% are singletons. These data are also associated with another study on yellow fever vaccine responses in identical twins.

Sequences were obtained from PBMCs. Receptor source: a young woman in good health.

This clonotype has ten or more counts. The V call is TRBV7-9, the J call TRBJ2-7; TRBD1 matches at 7 bases. The germline gives CDR1 SEHNR, CDR2 FQNEAQ (reference sequence). The V and J ends lost 4 bases and 5 bases, in that order; junction bases with no gene match: 11. The CDR3 totals 15 residues. The CDR3 sequence: CASSSSNRGRDEQYF. Here the CDR3 DNA reads TGTGCCAGCAGCTCATCTAACAGGGGTCGCGACGAGCAGTACTTC.

The sample holds many counts of this clonotype. This sequence joins TRBV28 and TRBJ2-5; no reliable D call. Germline V lookup: CDR1 MDHEN, CDR2 SYDVKM. This CDR3 is 12 amino acids long. The ends were cut back, 6 bases at V and 5 bases at J, with 10 bases in the middle. The CDR3 protein is CASRMAGETQYF. The CDR3 region has the DNA TGTGCCAGCAGAATGGCCGGGGAGACCCAGTACTTC.

This clonotype turned up a few times. The chain is built from TRBV27 and TRBJ2-7; 11 positions agree with TRBD2. The CDR3 totals 15 residues. Trimming removed 4 bases from V and 5 bases from J; junction bases left unmatched: 7. CDR1 is MNHEY and CDR2 is SMNVEV in the germline V gene (reference sequence). The CDR3: CASSSTSGRAHEQYF. The CDR3 nucleotides are TGTGCCAGCAGTTCCACTAGCGGGAGAGCCCACGAGCAGTACTTC.

The chain links TRBV5-1 to TRBJ2-1, with D hard to call. The CDR3 consists of 11 residues. Germline V gene data show CDR1 as SGHRS and CDR2 as YFSETQ. With 3 bases removed from V and 7 bases from J, the gap between germline ends came to 5 bases. The CDR3 region has the DNA TGCGCCAGCAGCTCGCAGAATGAGCAGTTCTTC. Residues: CASSSQNEQFF. Together with reference TRBV5-1 and TRBJ2-1, the CDR3 gives the full variable domain: KAGVTQTPRYLIKTRGQQVTLSCSPISGHRSVSWYQQTPGQGLQFLFEYFSETQRNKGNFPGRFSGRQFSNSRSEMNVSTLELGDSALYLCASSSQNEQFFGPGTRLTVL.

This clonotype was picked up many times. V gene TRBV15 combines with J gene TRBJ2-2, with D possibly being TRBD1 (6 bases). Germline V gene lookup returns CDR1 LNHNV and CDR2 YYDKDF (reference sequence). The germline V and J ends were trimmed by 1 base and 6 bases, with 18 bases remaining between them. The CDR3 contains 17 residues. CDR3 coding DNA: TGTGCCACCAGCAGAGGGGACACCCTTAAGTCGTCCGGGGAGCTGTTTTTT. It specifies CATSRGDTLKSSGELFF.

V is TRBV7-6 and J is TRBJ2-3, with 8 positions matching TRBD2. The germline V gene encodes CDR1 SGHVS and CDR2 FNYEAQ. The trim removed 0 bases at V and 0 bases at J, leaving 2 bases unmatched. CDR3 size: 16 residues. As DNA, the CDR3 is TGTGCCAGCAGCTTAGCCGGCGGGGGGAGCACAGATACGCAGTATTTT. It yields the protein CASSLAGGGSTDTQYF.

This clonotype was counted at least ten times. This sequence joins TRBV28 and TRBJ2-7; 7 bases agree with TRBD1. This CDR3 has 14 residues. The germline gives CDR1 MDHEN, CDR2 SYDVKM. The V gene end was trimmed by 6 bases and the J gene end by 6 bases; junction bases not matched to a gene: 11. The CDR3: CASRSPGQLGEQYF. The CDR3, as DNA: TGTGCCAGCAGGTCGCCGGGACAGTTGGGCGAGCAGTACTTC.

The genes are TRBV11-2 and TRBJ2-7; D not certain. The CDR3 is made up of 15 amino acids. V was clipped by 2 bases and J by 0 bases, with 11 bases between them. CDR1 and CDR2 from the germline V gene are SGHAT and FQNNGV. CDR3: CASSLSPGLSYEQYF. The CDR3 coding sequence is TGTGCCAGCAGCTTATCCCCCGGGCTCTCCTACGAGCAGTACTTC.

This clonotype was counted at least ten times. DNA of the CDR3: TGCGCCAGCAGCTTGACTCCTAAAACTTACGAGCAGTACTTC. Protein sequence: CASSLTPKTYEQYF. J is TRBJ2-7 and V is TRBV5-1; D unresolved. V lost 1 base and J lost 4, with 12 bases in between. Germline V CDR1 and CDR2: SGHRS, YFSETQ. The CDR3 is 14 residues long. The full variable domain, in which reference TRBV5-1 and TRBJ2-7 provide the parts outside the CDR3, is KAGVTQTPRYLIKTRGQQVTLSCSPISGHRSVSWYQQTPGQGLQFLFEYFSETQRNKGNFPGRFSGRQFSNSRSEMNVSTLELGDSALYLCASSLTPKTYEQYFGPGTRLTVT.

In its sample, this clonotype was seen many times. This rearrangement joins TRBV7-8 to TRBJ2-3; 10 bases agree with TRBD2. CDR1 is SGHVS and CDR2 is FQNEAQ in the germline V gene. V lost 5 bases and J lost 3; bases outside the gene matches: 8. The CDR3 length is 16 residues. The CDR3 coding sequence is TGTGCCAGCAGCCTGGAAGCGGGAGGGCCAACAGATACGCAGTATTTT. Its translation: CASSLEAGGPTDTQYF.

This clonotype showed up many times. The gene calls are TRBV7-9 and TRBJ2-4; no definite D call. V was pared by 4 bases and J by 2 bases, with 12 bases between. This CDR3 spans 15 amino acids. Germline values: CDR1 SEHNR, CDR2 FQNEAQ (reference sequence). The DNA of the CDR3 is TGTGCCAGCAGCTCCCCAGAAAGATCCAAAAACATTCAGTACTTC. This sequence encodes CASSSPERSKNIQYF.

In the case of this clonotype: This may be a read error, as it is one base from a much larger clone. The chain carries TRBV20-1 and TRBJ2-2; a possible D gene is TRBD1 (6 bases). The CDR3 is 13 amino acids. V was clipped by 6 bases and J by 9 bases, with 17 bases between them. Germline CDR1 and CDR2: DFQATT and SNEGSKA (reference sequence). CDR3 loop: CSASPGAARELFF. In nucleotides, the CDR3 is TGCAGTGCCAGTCCAGGGGCCGCCAGGGAGCTGTTTTTT.

This clonotype was seen repeatedly, ten times or more. This chain uses TRBV4-3 with TRBJ2-3, with TRBD2 matching 7 bases. The CDR3 covers 15 residues. The germline V gene has CDR1 LGHNA and CDR2 YSLEER. With V trimmed by 4 bases and J by 2 bases, 6 bases remained unmatched. CDR3 nucleotide sequence: TGCGCCAGCAGCCGGGGCGGGAGATCCACAGATACGCAGTATTTT. This gives the protein CASSRGGRSTDTQYF.

The table lists this clonotype with many counts. The rearrangement uses TRBV5-1 and TRBJ1-1; 8 nucleotides align to TRBD1. Germline CDR1 is SGHRS and CDR2 is YFSETQ. Trimming cost V 3 bases and J 3 bases; bases outside gene matches: 4. This CDR3 contains 14 residues. CDR3 loop: CASSYMTGDTEAFF. CDR3 nucleotide sequence: TGCGCCAGCAGCTACATGACAGGGGACACTGAAGCTTTCTTT.

This chain uses TRBV6-5 with TRBJ2-3, with unresolved D. V was shortened by 0 bases and J by 11 bases, with 18 bases between the two germline ends. CDR3 size: 15 residues. CDR1 MNHEY and CDR2 SVGAGI come from the germline V gene. This chain's CDR3 is CASSYSISRLDEQYF. The CDR3 nucleotides are TGTGCCAGCAGTTACTCGATCTCGCGGCTGGATGAGCAGTATTTT.

There are a few counts of this clonotype. This chain joins TRBV6-5 and TRBJ2-3; perhaps TRBD2 as D (6 bases). Germline V gene data show CDR1 as MNHEY and CDR2 as SVGAGI. V lost 2 bases, J lost 0 bases, and 9 bases lay in between. This CDR3 region has 15 residues. The DNA for the CDR3 is TGTGCCAGCAGTTACGGGACTTTTAGCACAGATACGCAGTATTTT. Translation gives CASSYGTFSTDTQYF.

This clonotype turned up a few times. The CDR3 DNA reads TGCGCCAGCAGCCAAATGATCGCGGGGTCCTACGAGCAGTACTTC. It yields the protein CASSQMIAGSYEQYF. The chain is built from TRBV4-1 and TRBJ2-7, with D possibly being TRBD2 (6 bases). The germline V gene encodes CDR1 MGHRA and CDR2 YSYEKL. CDR3 length equals 15 residues. V was clipped by 2 bases and J by 1 base, with 12 bases between them.

A word on this clonotype: The germline gene is not matched at one end of the junction; a read error may be the cause. This chain connects TRBV9 to TRBJ2-1; D not resolved. The CDR3 consists of 11 residues. Germline CDR1 is SGDLS and CDR2 is YYNGEE. CDR3 amino acids: CDSSPLGEQFF. The CDR3 DNA reads as TGTGACAGCAGCCCGTTAGGTGAGCAGTTCTTC.

J is TRBJ2-1 and V is TRBV7-2; D remains ambiguous. Trimming removed 3 bases at V and 10 bases at J, with 13 bases between. Germline V gene lookup returns CDR1 SGHTA and CDR2 FQGNSA. The CDR3 totals 13 residues. In nucleotides, the CDR3 is TGTGCCAGCAGCTTCACTAATTCCCTGGAGCAGTTCTTC. It translates to CASSFTNSLEQFF.

This clonotype came up a few times. The genes are TRBV10-3 and TRBJ2-3; possibly TRBD1 for D (5 bases). The CDR3 is 12 amino acids. Germline CDR1 ENHRY, CDR2 SYGVKD. The V end lost 10 bases, the J end lost 1 base, and 9 bases lay between the germline ends. This CDR3 is CATDSGTDTQYF. The CDR3 coding sequence is TGTGCCACCGACAGCGGCACAGATACGCAGTATTTT.

The chain combines TRBV20-1 with TRBJ2-1, with 7 nucleotides matching TRBD1. CDR1 is DFQATT, CDR2 SNEGSKA, per germline (reference sequence). V shed 5 bases, J shed 4 bases, and the junction held 8 bases outside the gene matches. The CDR3 is 14 amino acids. This chain's CDR3 is CSAVKTGLYNEQFF. The DNA of the CDR3 is TGCAGTGCTGTCAAGACAGGGCTTTACAATGAGCAGTTCTTC.

The gene calls are TRBV7-8 and TRBJ2-7; D might be TRBD1 or TRBD2, each matching 5 bases. CDR1 is SGHVS and CDR2 is FQNEAQ in the germline V gene. CDR3 size: 13 residues. Trimming left V 5 bases short and J 1 base short, with 9 bases between. The CDR3 sequence is CASSPRESYEQYF. CDR3 DNA sequence: TGTGCCAGCAGCCCCAGGGAGTCCTACGAGCAGTACTTC.

The chain employs TRBV11-2 and TRBJ2-1, with unresolved D. CDR1 and CDR2 from the germline V gene are SGHAT and FQNNGV. There are 13 residues in the CDR3. The V gene lost 5 bases and the J gene lost 6 bases, with 11 bases spanning the gap. The CDR3 DNA is TGTGCCAGCAGCACACCTTGGGGCAATGAGCAGTTCTTC. Amino acid sequence: CASSTPWGNEQFF.

This clonotype was found a few times. The rearrangement joins TRBV7-9 to TRBJ2-7; no clear D gene. The ends were cut back, 4 bases at V and 1 base at J, with 5 bases in the middle. The CDR3 covers 12 residues. Germline V CDR1 and CDR2: SEHNR, FQNEAQ (reference sequence). CDR3 residues: CASSSHSYEQYF. The DNA for the CDR3 is TGTGCCAGCAGCTCCCATTCCTACGAGCAGTACTTC.

This clonotype occurred a few times. This chain connects TRBV6-1 to TRBJ2-1; the D is unclear. The CDR3 is 13 amino acids. Trimming pared 5 bases from V and 7 bases from J, leaving 12 bases between. Germline V gives CDR1 MNHNS, CDR2 SASEGT. CDR3 loop: CASSTWTGNEQFF. In DNA form, the CDR3 reads TGTGCCAGCAGTACATGGACGGGTAATGAGCAGTTCTTC.